The rows below give T cell receptor beta chains drawn from one sample of a study of cytomegalovirus exposure and HLA in healthy donors. Here immunoSEQ multiplex PCR was the method, and the copy in TCRdb shows in-frame clones only, minus some. Of about 82,000 clones listed, around 79% are singletons. Sequencing input: PBMCs. These receptors were collected from a male donor in good health and CMV-seropositive. Each CDR3 is given without its conserved first and last residue. The order of the fields is CDR3 length, J gene, V gene, CDR3 protein.

>12|TRBJ2-3|TRBV28
ASSGTGRADTQY
>12|TRBJ1-4|TRBV5-1
ASTQGVSGEKLF
>9|TRBJ1-1|TRBV29-1
SVGGAGEAF
>11|TRBJ1-1|TRBV7-9
ASSLPSNTEAF
>13|TRBJ2-5|TRBV6-6
ASSYSGGRGETQY
>13|TRBJ1-2|TRBV19
ASSIVPGSNYGYT
>12|TRBJ2-3|TRBV7-2
ASSLGQTTDTQY
>13|TRBJ2-7|TRBV9
ASSVGTSGAYEQY
>11|TRBJ1-1|TRBV28
ASSPRQGTEAF
>9|TRBJ2-7|TRBV20-1
SATRDYEQY
>11|TRBJ1-5|TRBV7-9
ASSLPGGQPQH
>15|.|TRBV4-1
ASSQYQISGSPCEQY
>12|TRBJ2-5|TRBV7-9
ASSSPVLAETQY
>12|TRBJ1-2|TRBV7-2
ASSSERMDYGYT
>12|TRBJ1-2|TRBV7-2
ASSLAGTNYGYT
>11|TRBJ1-1|TRBV12-5
ASGWGANTEAF
>11|TRBJ2-2|TRBV2
ASSTQGAGELF
>11|TRBJ2-1|TRBV11-2
ASSLSQGNEQF
>13|TRBJ2-7|TRBV5-1
ASSLMAGGGHEQY
>13|TRBJ1-6|TRBV7-3
ASSRQGSSDSPLH
>12|TRBJ1-2|TRBV28
ASRPGMTHYGYT
>13|.|TRBV6-5
ASSQGLAGYYEQY
>12|.|TRBV4-3
ASSQGTSVYEQY
>12|TRBJ2-1|TRBV6-1
ASRWTGLPNEQF
>12|TRBJ2-3|TRBV5-4
ASSWDTSTDTQY
>12|TRBJ2-3|TRBV29-1
SEWTGTGTDTQY
>13|TRBJ2-7|TRBV27
ASSFSFGGMYEQY
>12|TRBJ2-2|TRBV7-3
ASSLGQTTGELF
>15|TRBJ2-1|TRBV15
ATSPGLAGGPYNEQF
>13|TRBJ2-6|TRBV5-1
ASQTGSSGANVLT
>14|TRBJ2-3|TRBV9
ASSVHGTSGDSTQY
>13|TRBJ1-6|TRBV7-2
ASSPQVNYNSPLH
>13|TRBJ2-7|TRBV18
ASLGPTRDSYEQY
>16|TRBJ1-6|TRBV25-1
ASSEILAGGSYNSPLH
>12|TRBJ2-3|TRBV5-1
ASSGGGGTDTQY
>10|TRBJ1-5|TRBV29-1
SVGQGDQPQH
>14|TRBJ2-7|TRBV27
ASSGSGGSKPYEQY
>12|TRBJ2-1|TRBV25-1
ASSGWTGYNEQF
>12|TRBJ2-1|TRBV9
ASQGGLATRGQF
>14|TRBJ1-2|TRBV9
ASSAQGAIGNYGYT
>13|TRBJ2-7|TRBV7-7
ASSLGDKPHYEQY
>12|TRBJ1-1|TRBV5-1
ASSPGGRNTEAF
>12|TRBJ2-7|TRBV9
ASSVGAGAYEQY
>17|TRBJ1-3|TRBV4-3
ASSQEAGQGAASGNTIY
>11|TRBJ2-2|TRBV9
ASSVDSTGELF
>11|TRBJ1-3|TRBV19
ASSLAAGNTIY
>9|TRBJ1-2|TRBV2
ASSLECGYT
>12|TRBJ2-1|TRBV6-5
ASSYYTGYNEQF
>12|TRBJ1-3|TRBV19
ASSPGGSGNTIY
>11|TRBJ1-1|TRBV6-4
ASRGQGGTEAF
>13|TRBJ1-3|TRBV5-1
ASSLVGVSGNTIY
>13|TRBJ2-1|TRBV5-4
ASSGSGTDRRGQF
>13|TRBJ1-4|TRBV7-9
ASSLNDRGTGKLF
>14|TRBJ2-3|TRBV28
ASSLLGAGDTDTQY
>13|TRBJ1-3|TRBV10-3
ASTASRGIGNTIY
>14|TRBJ1-1|TRBV21-1
ASSPQRETQNTEAF
>12|TRBJ2-7|TRBV13
ASSPRTIRYEQY
>13|TRBJ1-1|TRBV9
ASSVQGIMNTEAF